The clone carrying this T cell receptor beta chain showed up just a few times. The antigen is unknown. The sample comes from a study of T cells in localized non-small cell lung cancer. Overall study results and limits: Median detection of top 100 tumor clones in adjacent lung was around 57 clones. Uninvolved adjacent lung showed the highest T cell clonality, exceeding tumor. An association was observed between higher blood T cell density and longer overall survival.

Only in-frame clones appear in the TCRdb table, and some are missing; sequencing was by immunoSEQ multiplex PCR. The table records around 54,000 clones, 75% to 90% of them present only once. The CDR3 consists of 15 residues. Trimming took off 5 bases at V and 0 bases at J, with 11 bases between the two ends. Germline V lookup: CDR1 SGHVS, CDR2 FNYEAQ. This sample comprised peripheral blood, obtained before any cancer treatment. This TCR derives from a male donor older than 55 with stage III squamous cell lung carcinoma. V usage is TRBV7-6 and J usage is TRBJ1-3; no clear D. The CDR3 reads CASSPERISGNTIYF. Here the CDR3 DNA reads TGTGCCAGCAGCCCCGAACGGATCTCTGGAAACACCATATATTTT.